Shown below are 28 T cell receptor beta chains from a single sample sequenced in a study of PD-L1 blockade in urothelial cancer. Clones were read by immunoSEQ multiplex PCR, and TCRdb kept only the in-frame ones, dropping some. The data contain some 29,000 clones, around 90% of them singletons. The sample consisted of PBMCs, taken around atezolizumab (anti-PD-L1) treatment. The source is a man aged 50 to 59 with urothelial cancer.

V usage is TRBV12-5 and J usage is TRBJ2-1; TRBD1 agrees at 8 bases. Germline V gene sequence: CDR1 LGHNT, CDR2 FRNRAP. V dropped 4 bases and J dropped 2; count of bases not matched to a gene: 4. The CDR3 is 15 residues long. The CDR3 nucleotides read TGTGCTAGTGGTTCCGGACAGGGCCCCTACAATGAGCAGTTCTTC. Translation: CASGSGQGPYNEQFF.

The chain employs TRBV9 and TRBJ2-2, with TRBD2 matching over 10 bases. V was clipped by 0 bases and J by 1 base; unmatched bases: 3. Per germline, CDR1 SGDLS and CDR2 YYNGEE. The CDR3 has 17 residues. The CDR3 nucleotides read TGTGCCAGCAGCGTAGTTCGGACTAGCGGGAACACCGGGGAGCTGTTTTTT. Translating gives CASSVVRTSGNTGELFF.

The chain carries TRBV30 and TRBJ1-1; 10 bases agree with TRBD1. Trimming at V came to 8 bases and at J to 4 bases, leaving 7 bases not matched to a gene. The CDR3 covers 13 residues. CDR1 is GTSNPN and CDR2 is SVGIG in the germline V gene (reference sequence). The CDR3 coding sequence is TGTGCCGGGGACAGGGGAGCCCCCACTGAAGCTTTCTTT. This translates into CAGDRGAPTEAFF.

The chain is built from TRBV20-1 and TRBJ2-5, with 7 positions matching TRBD1. Losses at the gene ends were 6 bases for V and 3 bases for J; bases not matched to a gene: 1. Per germline, CDR1 DFQATT and CDR2 SNEGSKA (reference sequence). The CDR3 is 11 residues long. CDR3 sequence (DNA): TGCAGTGCCGGGACAGAAGAGACCCAGTACTTC. This translates into CSAGTEETQYF.

The chain couples TRBV30 to TRBJ2-1, with 7 positions matching TRBD2. The length of the CDR3 is 14 residues. Looked up from germline, CDR1 is GTSNPN and CDR2 is SVGIG (reference sequence). The J segment lost 6 bases and the V segment lost 4 bases, leaving 9 bases of the junction unmatched. The CDR3 loop reads CAWKRDYVRNEQFF. CDR3 nucleotide sequence: TGTGCCTGGAAACGGGACTACGTGCGCAATGAGCAGTTCTTC.

This clone occurred once. The chain has TRBV20-1 and TRBJ1-2; 7 bases are shared with TRBD1. V shed 0 bases and J 14 bases; nucleotides not matched to a gene: 6. CDR1 DFQATT and CDR2 SNEGSKA come from the germline V gene (reference sequence). The CDR3 totals 11 residues. In DNA, the CDR3 is TGCAGTGCTAGAGACCTAGGGGGCGCAACCTTC. Translation gives CSARDLGGATF.

CDR3 DNA sequence: TGTGCCAGCAGGGGACTCGGACTAGCGGGAGGGAATGAGCAGTTCTTC. Amino acid sequence: CASRGLGLAGGNEQFF. The chain has TRBV27 and TRBJ2-1, with TRBD2 matching 15 bases. The CDR3 extends over 16 amino acids. The V gene end was trimmed by 6 bases and the J gene end by 7 bases; junction bases not matched to a gene: 7. Germline values: CDR1 MNHEY, CDR2 SMNVEV (reference sequence).

This rearrangement joins TRBV28 to TRBJ1-2; 9 bases align to TRBD1. Germline V lookup: CDR1 MDHEN, CDR2 SYDVKM. V lost 6 bases, J lost 5 bases, and 4 bases stayed unmatched. This CDR3 comprises 13 residues. This CDR3 reads CASRPGQGYGYTF. CDR3 DNA: TGTGCCAGCAGACCCGGACAGGGGTATGGCTACACCTTC.

In nucleotides, the CDR3 is TGTGCCATCAGTGGTGTACAGGGTCCCTACGAGCAGTACTTC. Protein: CAISGVQGPYEQYF. J is TRBJ2-7 and V is TRBV10-3, with D tentatively TRBD1 (6 bases). CDR1 and CDR2 (germline): ENHRY, SYGVKD. The V gene lost 4 bases and the J gene lost 2 bases, with 12 bases spanning the gap. The CDR3 runs to 14 residues.

The chain links TRBV7-2 to TRBJ2-1; 13 bases are a match to TRBD2. With 4 bases clipped from V and 1 base from J, the junction kept 4 bases outside the gene matches. CDR1 and CDR2 (germline): SGHTA, FQGNSA. CDR3 length: 17 residues. In nucleotides, the CDR3 is TGTGCCAGCAGCTCGGGACTAGCGGGATTTTCCTACAATGAGCAGTTCTTC. Its protein is CASSSGLAGFSYNEQFF.

CDR3 residues: CASSYGTGIYEQYF. The CDR3 DNA reads as TGTGCCAGCAGTTACGGGACAGGGATCTACGAGCAGTACTTC. The V call is TRBV6-5, the J call TRBJ2-7; TRBD1 matches 9 bases. CDR1 MNHEY and CDR2 SVGAGI come from the germline V gene. Trimming at V came to 2 bases and at J to 3 bases, leaving 2 bases not matched to a gene. The CDR3 covers 14 residues.

The chain uses TRBV7-9 and TRBJ2-1; 11 bases match TRBD2. The CDR3 spans 18 residues. CDR1 SEHNR and CDR2 FQNEAQ come from the germline V gene (reference sequence). V lost 1 base, J lost 7 bases, and 12 bases stayed unmatched. The CDR3 here is CASSLEQWGLAGGNEQFF. As DNA, the CDR3 is TGTGCCAGCAGCTTAGAGCAATGGGGGCTAGCGGGGGGTAATGAGCAGTTCTTC.

The V call is TRBV11-1, the J call TRBJ1-1; 8 bases line up with TRBD1. The CDR3 spans 14 residues. Germline values: CDR1 SGHAT, CDR2 FQDESV (reference sequence). V shed 5 bases, J shed 7 bases, and the junction held 9 bases outside the gene matches. DNA of the CDR3: TGTGCCAGCAGCCTAACCCGGGGGACAGGTGAAGCTTTCTTT. It yields the protein CASSLTRGTGEAFF. The full variable domain, in which reference TRBV11-1 and TRBJ1-1 provide the parts outside the CDR3, is EAEVAQSPRYKITEKSQAVAFWCDPISGHATLYWYRQILGQGPELLVQFQDESVVDDSQLPKDRFSAERLKGVDSTLKIQPAELGDSAMYLCASSLTRGTGEAFFGQGTRLTVV.

This clone was observed a handful of times. J is TRBJ2-2 and V is TRBV9, with D perhaps matching TRBD1 (6 bases). Trimming removed 3 bases from V and 5 bases from J, with 14 bases in between. CDR3 length equals 15 residues. Per germline, CDR1 SGDLS and CDR2 YYNGEE. This CDR3 reads CASSADSISTGELFF. The DNA of the CDR3 is TGTGCCAGCAGCGCGGACAGTATTTCAACCGGGGAGCTGTTTTTT.

The chain links TRBV7-3 to TRBJ2-2, with TRBD1 matching over 7 bases. Germline CDR1 SGHTA, CDR2 FQGTGA. Losses at the gene ends were 3 bases for V and 6 bases for J; bases not matched to a gene: 4. The CDR3 extends over 14 amino acids. DNA for the CDR3: TGTGCCAGCAGCTTGACAGGGATACCCGGGGAGCTGTTTTTT. Translated: CASSLTGIPGELFF.

This chain joins TRBV30 and TRBJ2-2; 9 positions match TRBD1. In germline, CDR1 is GTSNPN, CDR2 SVGIG (reference sequence). CDR3 length: 12 residues. The V and J ends lost 8 bases and 5 bases, in that order; junction bases with no gene match: 3. CDR3 in amino acids: CAGTGRTGELFF. The CDR3 DNA reads as TGTGCCGGGACAGGGCGTACCGGGGAGCTGTTTTTT.

The chain has TRBV7-2 and TRBJ2-3; tentatively, D is TRBD2 (7 bases). The CDR3 loop spans 12 amino acids. Per the germline V gene, CDR1 is SGHTA and CDR2 is FQGNSA. V was clipped by 2 bases and J by 14 bases, with 14 bases between them. CDR3 sequence: CASSLTGGPWYF. As DNA, the CDR3 is TGTGCCAGCAGCTTAACGGGGGGCCCTTGGTATTTT.

The rearrangement links TRBV11-2 to TRBJ1-2; unclear D gene. V shed 3 bases and J shed 4 bases, with 9 bases lying between them. Germline-derived CDR1 and CDR2 are SGHAT and FQNNGV. CDR3 length equals 13 residues. CDR3 DNA sequence: TGTGCCAGCAGCTTTGCAGGCCCCTATGGCTACACCTTC. It specifies CASSFAGPYGYTF.

V gene TRBV19 combines with J gene TRBJ2-1; 11 positions agree with TRBD2. Germline V gene data show CDR1 as LNHDA and CDR2 as SQIVND (reference sequence). The CDR3 covers 13 residues. Trimming removed 9 bases from V and 5 bases from J; junction bases left unmatched: 3. The CDR3 coding sequence is TGTGCCAGCGGGACTAGCGGTAACAATGAGCAGTTCTTC. It specifies CASGTSGNNEQFF.

This chain uses TRBV28 with TRBJ2-5, with 8 nucleotides matching TRBD2. This CDR3 comprises 14 residues. V shed 4 bases, J shed 1 base, and the junction held 2 bases outside the gene matches. Germline V lookup: CDR1 MDHEN, CDR2 SYDVKM. Here the CDR3 reads CASSSGGTQETQYF. For the CDR3, the DNA is TGTGCCAGCAGTTCGGGGGGGACCCAAGAGACCCAGTACTTC.

In this sample, this clone turned up once. The chain employs TRBV7-9 and TRBJ1-5; 8 bases map to TRBD1. The CDR3 spans 15 residues. In germline, CDR1 is SEHNR, CDR2 FQNEAQ (reference sequence). The ends lost 4 bases at V and 7 bases at J; junction bases unmatched: 9. CDR3 region: CASSSAGTGGQPQHF. The CDR3 DNA is TGTGCCAGCAGCTCCGCCGGGACAGGAGGGCAGCCCCAGCATTTT.

The rearrangement uses TRBV15 and TRBJ2-5, with TRBD2 identical over 12 bases. CDR1 is LNHNV, CDR2 YYDKDF, per germline (reference sequence). The length of the CDR3 is 15 residues. V shed 0 bases and J 4 bases; nucleotides not matched to a gene: 0. CDR3 sequence reads: CATSREGLAGETQYF. CDR3 in DNA: TGTGCCACCAGCAGAGAGGGACTAGCGGGAGAGACCCAGTACTTC. The whole variable domain, filled in from reference TRBV15 and TRBJ2-5, reads DAMVIQNPRYQVTQFGKPVTLSCSQTLNHNVMYWYQQKSSQAPKLLFHYYDKDFNNEADTPDNFQSRRPNTSFCFLDIRSPGLGDTAMYLCATSREGLAGETQYFGPGTRLLVL.

This clone was seen once. The chain carries TRBV7-2 and TRBJ2-2; 13 nucleotides match TRBD2. CDR1 SGHTA and CDR2 FQGNSA come from the germline V gene. This CDR3 contains 16 residues. The V segment lost 0 bases and the J segment 8 bases; nucleotides outside the gene matches: 3. CDR3 sequence reads: CASSLAGLAGEGELFF. The CDR3 DNA sequence: TGTGCCAGCAGCTTAGCTGGACTAGCGGGAGAGGGGGAGCTGTTTTTT.

This chain links TRBV7-2 with TRBJ1-5, with 11 bases fitting TRBD1. The CDR3 is 15 residues long. Trimming at V came to 1 base and at J to 7 bases, leaving 3 bases not matched to a gene. Germline CDR1 SGHTA, CDR2 FQGNSA. CDR3 sequence reads: CASSLGTGGRQPQHF. CDR3 DNA: TGTGCCAGCAGCTTAGGGACAGGGGGCAGGCAGCCCCAGCATTTT.

Regarding this clone: Other DNA sequences of this sample code for an identical CDR3. This chain links TRBV6-4 with TRBJ2-2; possible D gene TRBD2, 6 bases. The germline V and J ends were trimmed by 3 bases and 5 bases, with 13 bases remaining between them. In germline, CDR1 is MRHNA, CDR2 SNTAGT. The length of the CDR3 is 15 residues. The CDR3 spells CASSEEAGRTGELFF. The CDR3 DNA reads as TGTGCCAGCAGTGAAGAGGCGGGGAGGACCGGGGAGCTGTTTTTT.

The chain uses TRBV7-8 and TRBJ2-3; TRBD2 matches at 7 bases. Trimming cost V 5 bases and J 5 bases; bases outside gene matches: 10. Germline CDR1 and CDR2: SGHVS and FQNEAQ. This CDR3 spans 15 amino acids. The CDR3 nucleotides read TGTGCCAGCAGCCCCGGACTAGGAGCAAAAGATACGCAGTATTTT. It yields the protein CASSPGLGAKDTQYF.

The V call is TRBV7-2, the J call TRBJ2-5, with 11 bases matching TRBD2. V was pared by 4 bases and J by 5 bases, with 6 bases of the junction left unmatched. The CDR3 sequence is 15 residues long. Per germline, CDR1 SGHTA and CDR2 FQGNSA. CDR3 protein: CASSSRLAGRETQYF. CDR3 DNA: TGTGCCAGCAGCTCGAGACTAGCGGGAAGGGAGACCCAGTACTTC. The full variable domain, in which reference TRBV7-2 and TRBJ2-5 provide the parts outside the CDR3, is GAGVSQSPSNKVTEKGKDVELRCDPISGHTALYWYRQSLGQGLEFLIYFQGNSAPDKSGLPSDRFSAERTGGSVSTLTIQRTQQEDSAVYLCASSSRLAGRETQYFGPGTRLLVL.

The rearrangement links TRBV5-1 to TRBJ2-3; no firm D call. The CDR3 has 14 amino acids. Trimming removed 0 bases from V and 2 bases from J, with 7 bases in between. CDR1 and CDR2 (germline): SGHRS, YFSETQ. The CDR3 region is CASSLDPFTDTQYF. In DNA, the CDR3 is TGCGCCAGCAGCTTGGATCCCTTCACAGATACGCAGTATTTT.